These 26 T cell receptor beta chains were sequenced from one sample in a study of blood T cell repertoires in COVID-19. TCRdb's copy holds only in-frame clones and misses some; the assay was immunoSEQ multiplex PCR. This sample has roughly 190,000 clones, with approximately 86% found just once. The sample was peripheral blood. The receptor set was obtained from a young man with acute or convalescent COVID-19.

V is TRBV5-5 and J is TRBJ2-3, with 8 bases aligning to TRBD1. V shed 0 bases and J 4 bases; nucleotides not matched to a gene: 13. Germline assignment: CDR1 SGHKS and CDR2 YYEKEE (reference sequence). This CDR3 comprises 18 residues. CDR3 loop: CASSLVQVGRGRPDTQYF. The CDR3 DNA is TGTGCCAGCAGCTTGGTACAAGTTGGCAGGGGGCGCCCAGATACGCAGTATTTT.

This clone was detected once. The chain carries TRBV28 and TRBJ2-1; 9 bases map to TRBD1. CDR3 length: 15 amino acids. J was trimmed by 9 bases and V by 7 bases; bases with no gene match: 13. Looked up from germline, CDR1 is MDHEN and CDR2 is SYDVKM. CDR3 DNA sequence: TGTGCCAGCACTACCGGGACAGGGACTCTCGGTGAGCAGTTCTTC. Amino acids: CASTTGTGTLGEQFF.

The chain combines TRBV5-1 with TRBJ2-5; 9 bases map to TRBD1. Germline trimming cut 7 bases from V and 5 bases from J; bases unmatched to any gene: 6. Germline V gene lookup returns CDR1 SGHRS and CDR2 YFSETQ. This CDR3 contains 13 residues. The CDR3 DNA reads as TGCGCCAGCGGGACAGGGCCTGAGGAGACCCAGTACTTC. This encodes CASGTGPEETQYF.

Only one count was recorded for this clone. Compared with germline, one end of the junction differs, possibly owing to a read error. The J gene is TRBJ1-1, the V gene TRBV3-1 (or the pseudogene TRBV3-2), with D possibly matching TRBD1 (6 bases). CDR1 and CDR2 from the germline V gene are LGHDT and YNNKEL (reference sequence). The CDR3 covers 14 residues. DNA of the CDR3: TGTGCCAGCACCCAACGGACAGTATACACTGAAGCTTTCTTT. It translates to CASTQRTVYTEAFF.

This chain joins TRBV5-1 and TRBJ2-1; unclear D gene. This CDR3 contains 16 residues. CDR1 is SGHRS and CDR2 is YFSETQ in the germline V gene. The V end lost 0 bases, the J end lost 1 base, and 11 bases lay between the germline ends. This chain's CDR3 is CASSLEPVKSYNEQFF. The DNA of the CDR3 is TGCGCCAGCAGCTTGGAGCCTGTGAAATCCTACAATGAGCAGTTCTTC.

The chain joins TRBV6-5 to TRBJ1-2; 7 nucleotides agree with TRBD1. Trimming at V came to 7 bases and at J to 9 bases, leaving 14 bases not matched to a gene. The CDR3 has 14 residues. In germline, CDR1 is MNHEY, CDR2 SVGAGI. CDR3 residues: CASTAGQVQWRYTF. The CDR3 DNA sequence: TGTGCCAGCACGGCAGGACAGGTTCAATGGCGCTACACCTTC.

The V call is TRBV5-5, the J call TRBJ1-1, with unresolved D. The CDR3 spans 14 residues. Germline values: CDR1 SGHKS, CDR2 YYEKEE (reference sequence). Trimming took 0 bases from V and 1 from J, leaving 7 bases between them. This chain's CDR3 is CASSLGAGNTEAFF. In DNA, the CDR3 is TGTGCCAGCAGCTTGGGGGCCGGGAACACTGAAGCTTTCTTT.

The chain joins TRBV19 to TRBJ1-3; 7 bases are shared with TRBD1. The germline V gene encodes CDR1 LNHDA and CDR2 SQIVND (reference sequence). The CDR3 is 14 residues long. The V segment lost 4 bases and the J segment 0 bases; nucleotides outside the gene matches: 0. CDR3 DNA: TGTGCCAGTAGTAGGACAGGCTCTGGAAACACCATATATTTT. This translates into CASSRTGSGNTIYF.

This chain uses TRBV5-1 with TRBJ2-3; TRBD2 matches 8 bases. Germline V gives CDR1 SGHRS, CDR2 YFSETQ. The CDR3 covers 16 residues. The V segment lost 0 bases and the J segment 7 bases; nucleotides outside the gene matches: 10. CDR3 in amino acids: CASSLESGSPVHTQYF. In DNA, the CDR3 is TGCGCCAGCAGCTTGGAAAGCGGGAGCCCGGTACATACGCAGTATTTT.

The chain combines TRBV19 with TRBJ1-1; tentatively, D is TRBD1 (6 bases). This CDR3 is 16 amino acids long. Between the trimmed V and J ends, which lost 5 bases and 0 bases, there was a span of 16 bases. Germline V gene sequence: CDR1 LNHDA, CDR2 SQIVND (reference sequence). The CDR3 coding sequence is TGTGCCAGTAGTCTACAATCGGACAGATTGAACACTGAAGCTTTCTTT. Its translation is CASSLQSDRLNTEAFF.

The rearrangement links TRBV7-3 to TRBJ2-1, with 8 nucleotides matching TRBD2. Germline V gene lookup returns CDR1 SGHTA and CDR2 FQGTGA. CDR3 size: 15 residues. The V and J ends lost 5 bases and 1 base, in that order; junction bases with no gene match: 4. For the CDR3, the DNA is TGTGCCAGCAGCCTTAGCGGGGCTTCCTACAATGAGCAGTTCTTC. This encodes CASSLSGASYNEQFF.

A word on this clone: Germline and junction disagree at one end, which may indicate a read error. The V call is TRBV7-7, the J call TRBJ2-5; tentative D call: TRBD2 (5 bases). The CDR3 covers 19 residues. Germline assignment: CDR1 SSHAT and CDR2 FNYEAQ (reference sequence). Here the CDR3 reads CASSFFWVKAESSKETQYF. In nucleotides, the CDR3 is TGTGCTAGCAGCTTTTTTTGGGTGAAAGCGGAGAGCTCTAAAGAGACCCAGTACTTC.

This clone was counted a single time. The V gene is TRBV7-9, the J gene TRBJ1-2, with D unclear. CDR1 is SEHNR, CDR2 FQNEAQ, per germline (reference sequence). V lost 0 bases to trimming and J lost 8 bases, with 16 bases between them. This CDR3 region has 15 residues. DNA for the CDR3: TGTGCCAGCAGCTTAGCGCGTCAGGCTTTGCTGGGCTACACCTTC. This encodes CASSLARQALLGYTF.

The rearrangement joins TRBV4-1 to TRBJ2-1; D unclear. V was cut by 4 bases and J by 7 bases, with 20 bases left in between. CDR3 length: 16 residues. Germline V CDR1 and CDR2: MGHRA, YSYEKL. The chain's CDR3 is CASSLKTSTWRNEQFF. CDR3 nucleotide sequence: TGCGCCAGCAGCCTCAAAACTTCCACGTGGAGAAATGAGCAGTTCTTC.

The chain employs TRBV18 and TRBJ1-1, with D tentatively TRBD1 (5 bases). Germline CDR1 reads KGHSH; CDR2 reads LQKENI. The CDR3 is 17 residues long. The V and J ends lost 6 bases and 5 bases respectively, with 25 bases between them. The DNA of the CDR3 is TGTGCCAGCTCCCCGACCTTGGGACTCCAAGAAGGGACTGAAGCTTTCTTT. It codes for CASSPTLGLQEGTEAFF. Supplemented by reference TRBV18 and TRBJ1-1, the full variable domain reads NAGVMQNPRHLVRRRGQEARLRCSPMKGHSHVYWYRQLPEEGLKFMVYLQKENIIDESGMPKERFSAEFPKEGPSILRIQQVVRGDSAAYFCASSPTLGLQEGTEAFFGQGTRLTVV.

The rearrangement joins TRBV10-3 to TRBJ1-2; no clear D gene. V shed 3 bases and J shed 5 bases, with 10 bases lying between them. CDR1 and CDR2 from the germline V gene are ENHRY and SYGVKD. There are 13 residues in the CDR3. CDR3 region: CAISEARVYGYTF. Written as DNA, the CDR3 is TGTGCCATCAGTGAAGCGAGAGTTTATGGCTACACCTTC.

This chain links TRBV28 with TRBJ1-2, with 9 bases that match TRBD1. Trimming at V came to 5 bases and at J to 2 bases, leaving 9 bases not matched to a gene. The CDR3 consists of 16 residues. Germline CDR1 MDHEN, CDR2 SYDVKM. As DNA, the CDR3 is TGTGCCAGCAGTACCCCGGGACAGGGTCCCAACTATGGCTACACCTTC. The encoded protein is CASSTPGQGPNYGYTF.

The rearrangement uses TRBV3-1 (or the pseudogene TRBV3-2) and TRBJ1-2; 8 nucleotides align to TRBD1. The trim removed 4 bases at V and 1 base at J, leaving 5 bases unmatched. The CDR3 spans 15 residues. Germline CDR1 LGHDT, CDR2 YNNKEL (reference sequence). DNA of the CDR3: TGTGCCAGCAGCCTCCGGACAGGGCTTAACTATGGCTACACCTTC. Amino acids: CASSLRTGLNYGYTF.

Concerning this clone: Other DNA variants within this sample encode the same CDR3. CDR3 sequence: CASSLRQGSGEAFF. The CDR3 DNA is TGTGCCAGTAGTCTACGGCAGGGGTCGGGTGAAGCTTTCTTT. V gene TRBV28 combines with J gene TRBJ1-1; maybe TRBD1 (6 bases). This CDR3 region has 14 residues. Germline V CDR1 and CDR2: MDHEN, SYDVKM. The germline V and J ends were trimmed by 9 bases and 7 bases, with 21 bases remaining between them.

V gene TRBV6-5 combines with J gene TRBJ1-1; 8 positions match TRBD1. Germline CDR1 MNHEY, CDR2 SVGAGI. Unmatched junction bases numbered 5, after V lost 6 bases and J lost 8 bases. The CDR3 contains 12 residues. The CDR3 DNA is TGTGCCAGCAGCTCGCACAGGGGGGAAGCTTTCTTT. Translation gives CASSSHRGEAFF.

The rearrangement uses TRBV2 and TRBJ1-2; tentative D call: TRBD1 (5 bases). Between the trimmed V and J ends, which lost 3 bases and 4 bases, there was a span of 15 bases. The length of the CDR3 is 15 residues. Looked up from germline, CDR1 is SNHLY and CDR2 is FYNNEI. In DNA form, the CDR3 reads TGTGCCAGCAGTGAGTCAGGGATTTCCAGCTATGGCTACACCTTC. Translated: CASSESGISSYGYTF.

The rearrangement uses TRBV27 and TRBJ2-5, with TRBD2 matching 10 bases. V lost 8 bases, J lost 4 bases, and 7 bases stayed unmatched. Germline V gene lookup returns CDR1 MNHEY and CDR2 SMNVEV (reference sequence). The CDR3 is made up of 14 amino acids. CDR3 in DNA: TGTGCCAGCGGTCAGCGGGGGGGCCCAGAGACCCAGTACTTC. The encoded protein is CASGQRGGPETQYF.

This clone is a singleton in its sample. The chain is built from TRBV5-1 and TRBJ2-3, with a possible D match to TRBD2 (6 bases). The CDR3 contains 16 residues. CDR1 SGHRS and CDR2 YFSETQ come from the germline V gene. V lost 3 bases and J lost 0, with 14 bases in between. In DNA form, the CDR3 reads TGCGCCAGCAGCTCCGCCCCGGGGGTTAGCACAGATACGCAGTATTTT. Its translation is CASSSAPGVSTDTQYF.

This clone was found once. An end of the junction differs from the germline gene, which may be a read error. This chain links TRBV4-1 with TRBJ1-2; 7 bases line up with TRBD1. This CDR3 is 14 amino acids long. Germline V lookup: CDR1 MGHRA, CDR2 YSYEKL. CDR3 coding DNA: TGCGCCAGCAGCAAAGATCAGGGGGGTTCTGGCTACACCTTC. It encodes CASSKDQGGSGYTF.

This clone was detected only a few times. The V gene is TRBV7-8, the J gene TRBJ2-7; possible D gene TRBD2, 5 bases. Trimming stripped 5 bases from V and 0 bases from J, with 11 bases between. The CDR3 loop spans 14 amino acids. Per the germline V gene, CDR1 is SGHVS and CDR2 is FQNEAQ. CDR3 coding DNA: TGTGCCAGCAGCACCCGGGAAACCTCCTACGAGCAGTACTTC. Its protein is CASSTRETSYEQYF.

Here the CDR3 reads CSGRTGSYTEAFF. For the CDR3, the DNA is TGCAGCGGCAGGACAGGGTCGTACACTGAAGCTTTCTTT. This sequence joins TRBV29-1 and TRBJ1-1, with 8 bases matching TRBD1. Germline CDR1 reads SQVTM; CDR2 reads ANQGSEA. The CDR3 is 13 residues long. The J segment lost 3 bases and the V segment lost 7 bases, leaving 7 bases of the junction unmatched.